This T cell receptor beta chain was captured in a study of resident and recirculating memory T cells in vitiligo. Overall study context: Shave-biopsy epidermis from lesional and nonlesional skin was sequenced alongside PBMCs.

Whole-study results and caveats: Clonality differed among vitiligo lesions, with no unique dominant clone.

For this clone: As yet, its antigen is unknown.

Repertoires were generated with immunoSEQ multiplex PCR, while TCRdb's copy carries only in-frame clones and drops some. The sample has tens of thousands of clones; approximately 90% are singletons. Patients had received no treatment within the previous three months. After removal of 5 bases from V and 2 bases from J, the junction contained 6 bases not matched to a gene. CDR1 LGHNA and CDR2 YNFKEQ come from the germline V gene. This CDR3 is 16 amino acids long. The material sequenced was blood. The chain is built from TRBV4-2 and TRBJ2-3, with TRBD2 matching 11 bases. The TCR sequence derives from a male donor with vitiligo. The CDR3 DNA is TGTGCCAGCAGCGGCCGGACTAGCGGGTTCACAGATACGCAGTATTTT. This translates into CASSGRTSGFTDTQYF.